These 2 T cell receptor beta chains came from one sample sequenced in a study of radiation and T cells in renal cell carcinoma. Measured with immunoSEQ multiplex PCR; TCRdb has only the in-frame clones, and not every one. The data hold 140,000 or so clones, with 70% to 90% observed a single time. This sample's time point: baseline pretreatment blood. The treatment: 15 Gy SBRT to primary tumor, nephrectomy 4 weeks later. The sequenced sample was blood, obtained from a patient whose treatment included radiotherapy and nephrectomy. Receptors originate from a woman aged 45-60 years with renal cell carcinoma.

This chain links TRBV5-6 with TRBJ1-2; D gene unclear. The length of the CDR3 is 10 residues. V gave up 4 bases and J gave up 3 bases, with 1 base separating them. Germline-derived CDR1 and CDR2 are SGHDT and YYEEEE. Written as DNA, the CDR3 is TGTGCCAGCAGCGACTATGGCTACACCTTC. Its translation: CASSDYGYTF.

The rearrangement joins TRBV18 to TRBJ2-5; possible D gene TRBD2, 6 bases. The V and J ends lost 0 bases and 5 bases respectively, with 13 bases between them. CDR1 is KGHSH, CDR2 LQKENI, per germline. This CDR3 comprises 15 residues. CDR3 bases: TGTGCCAGCTCACCACCGGGCACTAGCAGGGAGACCCAGTACTTC. Protein product: CASSPPGTSRETQYF.